The entry that follows covers one T cell receptor beta chain sequence. What it binds is unknown. The data were taken from a study of long-term antiretroviral therapy in people with HIV. Study conclusions and caveats: Before ART, certain clones expanded, and these dominated the repertoire at all time points.

Runs used v3.0 of the immunoSEQ assay and were done at survey level. Method: immunoSEQ multiplex PCR; TCRdb's copy keeps in-frame clones and lacks some. In the table there are more than 20,000 clones, around 85% of which are singletons. The CDR3 contains 16 residues. V shed 5 bases and J shed 0 bases, with 15 bases lying between them. The germline V gene has CDR1 ENHRY and CDR2 SYGVKD. The clonotype comes from a man aged 35 to 55 with HIV. The chain uses TRBV10-3 and TRBJ2-3; tentative D call: TRBD1 (5 bases). Here the sequenced sample was unsorted PBMCs, taken 2.3 years after starting antiretroviral therapy. The CDR3 DNA sequence: TGTGCCATCAGTCATGGGGCTCAGATTAGCACAGATACGCAGTATTTT. Translating it yields CAISHGAQISTDTQYF.